This T cell receptor (beta chain) originates from a study of memory CD4+ T cells and cytomegalovirus serostatus (dated by TCRdb to about 2019). Notes on the research overall: The cohort comprised around 35 healthy Belgian adults, 9 CMV seropositive and some 24 CMV seronegative. To replicate a published TCR-based CMV serostatus classifier, the researchers sequenced the CD4+ memory TCRbeta repertoires of a Belgian cohort whose cytomegalovirus serostatus was known.

The research as a whole found: The original-framework classifier achieved a median bootstrapped AUC of approximately 0.95 with a 95% CI of 0.76-1.00 on the Belgian cohort. Of under 200 previously reported CMV-associated TCRbeta sequences, some 67 appeared in the CD4+ memory repertoires, each in one to five individuals. For predicting CMV serostatus, the median bootstrapped AUC was approximately 0.96 using the original framework and almost 0.93 using a US-trained random forest. Results were interpreted as suggesting that the CMV-associated TCR signature is largely present in the CD4+ memory repertoire. Only CD4+CD45RO+ memory cells were sequenced, in contrast to the original study, in which naive and memory CD4+ and CD8+ populations were covered.

Genomic DNA was extracted from sorted cells with the Quick-DNA Microprep Kit. Amplification of TCRbeta DNA was done with the immunoSEQ hsTCRbeta kit, following the protocol from the manufacturer. An Illumina MiSeq instrument was used to sequence the TCRbeta libraries. Per the original workflow: Following removal of out-of-frame sequences, 2 million to 2.5 million distinct TCRbeta sequences were retained, with an average of roughly 67,000 per individual. Each individual was scored using the number of around 150 previously reported CMV-associated TCRbeta sequences that the individual carried and the total number of productive distinct TCRbeta sequences. A beta-binomial model was reimplemented in Python, and random forests from scikit-learn, run with default parameters, were trained on data from the US cohort. Classifier performance on the Belgian cohort was summarized as median AUC with percentile confidence intervals calculated over 10,000 bootstrap iterations. This immuneACCESS table, as held by TCRdb, lists in-frame sequences with V and J called but not all clones. Of the missing ones, under half trace to an unresolved V gene in checked studies; the others have no known cause. The DNA was the basis for D and trimming; V, J and clone size are from that table. This sample has tens of thousands of clones in its table, and approximately 80% of those were observed once. The ten largest make up approximately 0.8% of the sample.

As regards this clone: Its antigen remains undetermined. No qualities accompany the bases; no much larger clone lies one base away.

The CDR3 holds 11 amino acids from the cysteine to the phenylalanine. The kept DNA is CDR3 alone, 33 bases in frame from the first base. In the germline V gene, CDR1 corresponds to LGHNT and CDR2 to FRNRAP. V drops 6 bases and J drops 7 bases, leaving 6 bases in between. Single viable CD3+CD4+CD8-CD45RO+ cells were sorted as memory CD4+ T cells on a FACSAria II. CMV serostatus was assessed using a Roche Elecsys assay, by which serum IgG against CMV pp150, pp28, p38 and p52 was detected. After the samples were thawed, total CD4+ T cells were enriched through positive selection using CD4 magnetic microbeads. The samples came from a separate study whose specific focus was interrogating the CD4+ T cell memory repertoire. Peripheral blood mononuclear cells were isolated and cryopreserved according to standard operating procedures, and serum was kept at -80 degrees C. CD3-PerCP (BW264/56), CD4-APC (RPA-T4), CD45RO-PE (UCHT1) and CD8-Pacific Orange (3B5) antibodies were used for staining, and non-viable cells were excluded with Sytox blue.

The receptor comes from an adult in good health and CMV-seronegative. Sample: memory CD4+ T cells from blood. Here the chain combines TRBV12-5 and TRBJ1-4, with an unclear D gene assignment. The DNA is as follows: TGTGCTAGTGGGTCCGGTGAAAAACTGTTTTTT. Translation gives CASGSGEKLFF.